These 27 T cell receptor beta chains were all obtained from the same sample, sequenced in a study of cytomegalovirus exposure and HLA in healthy donors. 13 Jbeta primers and 60 Vbeta primers were used for the PCR. Using immunoSEQ multiplex PCR, the repertoire was profiled, and TCRdb retains in-frame clones only, with some absent. This table has 180,000 or so clones, around 80% appearing once. Sequencing was performed on PBMCs. The receptors come from a man younger than 35 in good health and CMV-seronegative.

This rearrangement joins TRBV4-3 to TRBJ2-5, with TRBD1 matching 8 bases. Judging by the DNA end, TRBJ2-7 fits better; the J call may be wrong. This CDR3 contains 14 residues. Germline loops: CDR1 LGHNA, CDR2 YSLEER. CDR3 protein: CASSPSDRAHEQYF. CDR3 DNA: TGCGCCAGCAGCCCTTCGGACAGGGCCCACGAGCAGTACTTC.

V and J are TRBV6-5 and TRBJ1-2; 7 bases match TRBD1. This CDR3 contains 15 residues. Germline V gene lookup returns CDR1 MNHEY and CDR2 SVGAGI. With 4 bases clipped from V and 4 bases from J, the junction kept 9 bases outside the gene matches. This CDR3 reads CASSWGIGDSYGYTF. The DNA for the CDR3 is TGTGCCAGCAGTTGGGGGATCGGGGACAGCTATGGCTACACCTTC.

On this clone itself: The junction does not match germline at one end; this may be a read error. The V and J genes are TRBV7-7 and TRBJ2-2; D unresolved. The germline gives CDR1 SSHAT, CDR2 FNYEAQ (reference sequence). The CDR3 runs 13 residues. CDR3 protein: CASSLDFGGELFF. The CDR3 nucleotides read TGTGCTAGCAGCCTCGACTTTGGCGGGGAGCTGTTTTTT.

This chain uses TRBV7-8 with TRBJ2-2; D ambiguous. Germline CDR1 and CDR2: SGHVS and FQNEAQ. This CDR3 is 14 amino acids long. V lost 5 bases and J 1 base, leaving 8 bases between the germline ends. In nucleotides, the CDR3 is TGTGCCAGCAGCCCCCGACTGAACACCGGGGAGCTGTTTTTT. This codes for CASSPRLNTGELFF.

This clone was counted a few times. This CDR3 is CASSLLAGGTYNEQFF. CDR3 in DNA: TGTGCCAGCAGCCTACTAGCGGGGGGGACCTACAATGAGCAGTTCTTC. The chain employs TRBV5-5 and TRBJ2-1, with 13 bases fitting TRBD2. The CDR3 loop spans 16 amino acids. V was pared by 4 bases and J by 2 bases, with 3 bases of the junction left unmatched. In germline, CDR1 is SGHKS, CDR2 YYEKEE (reference sequence).

This clone was counted ten times or more. DNA for the CDR3: TGCGCCAGCAGCCAAGAATTACAGGCCGAGCAGTACTTC. This sequence encodes CASSQELQAEQYF. J is TRBJ2-7 and V is TRBV4-1; D is possibly TRBD1 (5 bases). Trimming shortened V by 0 bases and J by 6 bases, and 9 bases separated the two germline ends. The CDR3 spans 13 residues. Germline CDR1 and CDR2: MGHRA and YSYEKL.

The chain carries TRBV7-2 and TRBJ1-3; no clear D gene. Germline lookup yields CDR1 SGHTA and CDR2 FQGNSA. The CDR3 is 14 amino acids. The germline V and J ends were trimmed by 0 bases and 4 bases, with 7 bases remaining between them. The CDR3 here is CASSLAEKGNTIYF. DNA for the CDR3: TGTGCCAGCAGCTTAGCGGAGAAGGGAAACACCATATATTTT.

The rearrangement links TRBV7-9 to TRBJ2-5, with TRBD2 matching 11 bases. Germline CDR1 reads SEHNR; CDR2 reads FQNEAQ (reference sequence). J gave up 1 base and V 11 bases, and 6 bases lay outside the gene matches. The CDR3 covers 14 residues. CDR3 nucleotide sequence: TGTGCCGGACGGACTAGCGGGTTCCAAGAGACCCAGTACTTC. Translation gives CAGRTSGFQETQYF.

The V and J genes are TRBV30 and TRBJ2-1; 7 positions agree with TRBD1. CDR3 length equals 15 residues. The V and J ends lost 3 bases and 6 bases, in that order; junction bases with no gene match: 11. Germline CDR1 is GTSNPN and CDR2 is SVGIG (reference sequence). Here the CDR3 reads CAWRGKGAGFNEQFF. CDR3 coding DNA: TGTGCCTGGAGGGGAAAGGGGGCCGGGTTCAATGAGCAGTTCTTC.

The chain recombines TRBV30 with TRBJ2-1; perhaps TRBD1 as D (5 bases). The CDR3 spans 13 residues. V dropped 5 bases and J dropped 1 base, with 9 bases sitting between them. Germline values: CDR1 GTSNPN, CDR2 SVGIG (reference sequence). The CDR3 DNA follows: TGTGCCTGGGGGGCAGGATCCTACAATGAGCAGTTCTTC. This sequence encodes CAWGAGSYNEQFF.

The chain recombines TRBV7-2 with TRBJ1-1; D remains ambiguous. CDR1 SGHTA and CDR2 FQGNSA come from the germline V gene. The CDR3 runs to 14 residues. V was trimmed by 1 base and J by 4 bases, leaving 10 bases between them. In DNA form, the CDR3 reads TGTGCCAGCAGCTTAGTCGGGGTGGGCACTGAAGCTTTCTTT. The encoded protein is CASSLVGVGTEAFF.

The rearrangement uses TRBV15 and TRBJ1-4; the match to TRBD1 covers 8 bases. Per the germline V gene, CDR1 is LNHNV and CDR2 is YYDKDF (reference sequence). The CDR3 has 14 amino acids. Unmatched junction bases numbered 7, after V lost 4 bases and J lost 9 bases. CDR3 residues: CATSIRTGPKKLFF. The CDR3 nucleotides are TGTGCCACCAGCATCCGGACAGGGCCCAAAAAACTGTTTTTT.

This rearrangement joins TRBV5-4 to TRBJ2-1; TRBD1 matches 9 bases. The V and J ends lost 4 bases and 7 bases, in that order; junction bases with no gene match: 9. Per germline, CDR1 SGHNT and CDR2 YYREEE (reference sequence). CDR3 size: 15 residues. The chain's CDR3 is CASSLATGGKNEQFF. CDR3 nucleotides: TGTGCCAGCAGCCTAGCGACAGGGGGAAAGAATGAGCAGTTCTTC.

This clone was recorded a few times. Here the CDR3 reads CASSPPDRGSYNEQFF. DNA for the CDR3: TGTGCCAGCAGTCCCCCGGACAGGGGGTCCTACAATGAGCAGTTCTTC. The chain combines TRBV27 with TRBJ2-1; TRBD1 aligns across 10 bases. The CDR3 length is 16 residues. V shed 5 bases and J 1 base; nucleotides not matched to a gene: 5. Looked up from germline, CDR1 is MNHEY and CDR2 is SMNVEV (reference sequence).

This clone was recorded a few times. The rearrangement joins TRBV7-2 to TRBJ2-7; the match to TRBD2 covers 12 bases. V shed 1 base, J shed 4 bases, and the junction held 5 bases outside the gene matches. Looked up from germline, CDR1 is SGHTA and CDR2 is FQGNSA. There are 16 residues in the CDR3. The CDR3 region has the DNA TGTGCCAGCAGCTTAGGACTAGCGGGAGCTTCGTACGAGCAGTACTTC. Its protein is CASSLGLAGASYEQYF.

The chain uses TRBV4-2 and TRBJ2-7, with 9 bases aligning to TRBD1. Germline V gene lookup returns CDR1 LGHNA and CDR2 YNFKEQ. V lost 1 base and J lost 2; bases outside the gene matches: 6. The CDR3 is 16 residues long. CDR3 amino acids: CASSQGPGQGAYEQYF. CDR3 DNA: TGTGCCAGCAGCCAAGGCCCGGGACAGGGAGCCTACGAGCAGTACTTC.

This clone was seen only once. The chain employs TRBV19 and TRBJ2-7, with a tentative D call TRBD2 (5 bases). Germline-derived CDR1 and CDR2 are LNHDA and SQIVND (reference sequence). Trimming took off 5 bases at V and 6 bases at J, with 14 bases between the two ends. The CDR3 runs 13 residues. CDR3 sequence (DNA): TGTGCCAGTAGTTCGCAACTAGGTGGCGAGCAGTACTTC. Its translation is CASSSQLGGEQYF.

The V gene is TRBV30, the J gene TRBJ2-7; 9 nucleotides agree with TRBD1. The length of the CDR3 is 12 residues. V trimming: 5 bases; J trimming: 5 bases; junction bases outside the gene matches: 4. CDR1 and CDR2 (germline): GTSNPN, SVGIG (reference sequence). CDR3 in DNA: TGTGCCTGGGGGGACAGGGTCGACGAGCAGTACTTC. It encodes CAWGDRVDEQYF.

The gene calls are TRBV2 and TRBJ2-1; 10 bases are a match to TRBD2. With V trimmed by 5 bases and J by 2 bases, 6 bases remained unmatched. The CDR3 extends over 16 amino acids. Germline loops: CDR1 SNHLY, CDR2 FYNNEI. CDR3 DNA: TGTGCCAGCAGTCGACTAGCGGGTGCCCCCTACAATGAGCAGTTCTTC. It codes for CASSRLAGAPYNEQFF.

The chain recombines TRBV12-5 with TRBJ2-7; 11 nucleotides line up with TRBD1. CDR1 is LGHNT and CDR2 is FRNRAP in the germline V gene. V shed 5 bases, J shed 5 bases, and the junction held 5 bases outside the gene matches. The CDR3 spans 14 residues. CDR3 residues: CASGPGTGGDEQYF. The CDR3 DNA follows: TGTGCTAGTGGTCCGGGGACAGGGGGGGACGAGCAGTACTTC.

The chain links TRBV5-6 to TRBJ2-5; 9 nucleotides line up with TRBD1. Unmatched junction bases numbered 6, after V lost 4 bases and J lost 2 bases. Germline V gene sequence: CDR1 SGHDT, CDR2 YYEEEE. The CDR3 has 15 residues. CDR3 loop: CASSAPGTGQETQYF. CDR3 coding DNA: TGTGCCAGCAGCGCACCCGGGACAGGGCAAGAGACCCAGTACTTC.

This chain joins TRBV11-3 and TRBJ2-1; TRBD2 agrees at 15 bases. CDR1 SGHNT and CDR2 YENEEA come from the germline V gene. There are 16 residues in the CDR3. The junction had 9 bases not matched to a gene; V was cut back by 5 bases and J by 10 bases. The CDR3 DNA reads as TGTGCCAGCAGCCCCACCGGACTAGCGGGAGGGCGGGAGCAGTTCTTC. Its translation is CASSPTGLAGGREQFF.

This clone was counted only a few times. The chain combines TRBV10-3 with TRBJ1-2; 7 bases agree with TRBD1. The CDR3 extends over 16 amino acids. Looked up from germline, CDR1 is ENHRY and CDR2 is SYGVKD. J lost 1 base, V lost 4 bases, and 9 bases had no gene match. CDR3 amino acids: CAISGQETGINYGYTF. CDR3 DNA sequence: TGTGCCATCAGTGGACAGGAGACAGGGATTAACTATGGCTACACCTTC.

The rearrangement links TRBV9 to TRBJ2-7; D is possibly TRBD1 (6 bases). The ends were cut back, 3 bases at V and 5 bases at J, with 18 bases in the middle. CDR1 and CDR2 (germline): SGDLS, YYNGEE. The CDR3 loop spans 15 amino acids. CDR3 nucleotide sequence: TGTGCCAGCAGCGAAACAGGGCGCCCCCCTCACGAGCAGTACTTC. It encodes CASSETGRPPHEQYF.

This chain connects TRBV30 to TRBJ1-1; no firm D call. Per the germline V gene, CDR1 is GTSNPN and CDR2 is SVGIG (reference sequence). The germline V and J ends were trimmed by 0 bases and 1 base, with 12 bases remaining between them. The CDR3 sequence is 15 residues long. The CDR3, as DNA: TGTGCCTGGAGTGTATCCCCCATTCCGAACACTGAAGCTTTCTTT. This sequence encodes CAWSVSPIPNTEAFF. Based on the CDR3 plus reference TRBV30 and TRBJ1-1, the full variable domain is SQTIHQWPATLVQPVGSPLSLECTVEGTSNPNLYWYRQAAGRGLQLLFYSVGIGQISSEVPQNLSASRPQDRQFILSSKKLLLSDSGFYLCAWSVSPIPNTEAFFGQGTRLTVV.

The rearrangement uses TRBV6-6 and TRBJ2-7; 11 nucleotides align to TRBD2. The CDR3 is made up of 16 amino acids. V shed 6 bases, J shed 1 base, and the junction held 8 bases outside the gene matches. The V gene's germline CDR1 is MNHNY and CDR2 SVGAGI (reference sequence). The chain's CDR3 is CASRETSGGDSYEQYF. Here the CDR3 DNA reads TGTGCCAGCAGAGAAACTAGCGGGGGTGATTCCTACGAGCAGTACTTC.

The rearrangement uses TRBV13 and TRBJ2-5; 7 bases line up with TRBD1. The CDR3 covers 13 residues. V gave up 6 bases and J gave up 5 bases; unmatched junction bases: 6. Germline-derived CDR1 and CDR2 are PRHDT and FYEKMQ (reference sequence). The CDR3 coding sequence is TGTGCCAGCAGTAAACGACAGGGTGAGACCCAGTACTTC. Translated, it gives CASSKRQGETQYF.